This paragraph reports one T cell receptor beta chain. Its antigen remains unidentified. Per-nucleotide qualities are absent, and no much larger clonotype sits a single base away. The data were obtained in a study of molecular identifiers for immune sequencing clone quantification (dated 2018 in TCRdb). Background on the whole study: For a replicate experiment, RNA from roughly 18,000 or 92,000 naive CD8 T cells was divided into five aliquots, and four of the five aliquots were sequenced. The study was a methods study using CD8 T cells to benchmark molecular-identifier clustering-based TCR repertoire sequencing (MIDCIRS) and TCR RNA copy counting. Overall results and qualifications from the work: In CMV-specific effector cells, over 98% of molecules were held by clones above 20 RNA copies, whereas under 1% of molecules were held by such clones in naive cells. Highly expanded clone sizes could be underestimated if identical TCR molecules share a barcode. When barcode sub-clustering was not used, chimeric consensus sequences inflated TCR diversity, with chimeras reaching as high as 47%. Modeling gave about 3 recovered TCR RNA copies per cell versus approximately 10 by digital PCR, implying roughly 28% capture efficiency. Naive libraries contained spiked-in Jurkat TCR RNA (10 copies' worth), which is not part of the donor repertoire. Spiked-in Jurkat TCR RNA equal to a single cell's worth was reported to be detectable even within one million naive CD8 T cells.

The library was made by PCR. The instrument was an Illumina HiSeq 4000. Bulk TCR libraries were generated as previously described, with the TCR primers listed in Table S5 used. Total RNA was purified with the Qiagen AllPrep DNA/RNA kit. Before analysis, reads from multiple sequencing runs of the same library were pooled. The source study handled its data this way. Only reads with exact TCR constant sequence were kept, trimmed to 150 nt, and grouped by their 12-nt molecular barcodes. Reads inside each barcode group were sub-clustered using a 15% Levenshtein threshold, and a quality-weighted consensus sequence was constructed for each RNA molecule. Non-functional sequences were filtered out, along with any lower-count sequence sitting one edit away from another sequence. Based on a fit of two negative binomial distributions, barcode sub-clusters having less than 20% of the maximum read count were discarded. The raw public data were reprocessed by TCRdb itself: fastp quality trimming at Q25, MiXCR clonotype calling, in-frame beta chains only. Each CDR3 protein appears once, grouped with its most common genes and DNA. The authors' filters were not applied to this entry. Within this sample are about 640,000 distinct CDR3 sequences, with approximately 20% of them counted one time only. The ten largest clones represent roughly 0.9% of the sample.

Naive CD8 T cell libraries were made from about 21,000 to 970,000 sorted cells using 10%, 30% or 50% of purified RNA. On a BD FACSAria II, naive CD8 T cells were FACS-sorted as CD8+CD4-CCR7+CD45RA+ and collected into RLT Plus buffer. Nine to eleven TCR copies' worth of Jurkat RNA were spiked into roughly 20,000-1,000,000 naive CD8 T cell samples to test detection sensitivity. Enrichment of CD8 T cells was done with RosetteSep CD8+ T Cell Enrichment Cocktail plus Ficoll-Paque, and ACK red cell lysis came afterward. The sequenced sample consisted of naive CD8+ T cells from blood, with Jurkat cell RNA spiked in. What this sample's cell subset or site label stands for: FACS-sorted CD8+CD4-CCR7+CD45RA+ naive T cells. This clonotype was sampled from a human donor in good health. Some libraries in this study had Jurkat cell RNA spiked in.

The bases are TGTGCCAGCAGCGTAGAGGCCGCCCCCTATGAGCAGTTCTTC. It translates to CASSVEAAPYEQFF. The rearranged chain carries TRBV9 and TRBJ2-1; the D gene cannot be named for sure. Trimming at the junction amounts to 0 bases on V and 8 bases on J, and the germline ends lie 12 bases apart. From cysteine to phenylalanine, the CDR3 is 14 amino acids long. Of the read, only the CDR3 DNA is kept; its 42 bases are in frame from base 1. CDR1 and CDR2 are drawn from the germline V gene: SGDLS, YYNGEE.